Following are 31 T cell receptor beta chains from one sample sequenced in a study of cytomegalovirus exposure and HLA in healthy donors. With 60 Vbeta and 13 Jbeta primers, the PCR was carried out. Sequencing used immunoSEQ multiplex PCR; TCRdb keeps in-frame clones, though not all of them. This sample carries about 130,000 clones, about three quarters of them seen once, and the ten largest clones take approximately 4%. The sample comprised PBMCs. The receptors here all came from a male donor in good health and CMV-seronegative.

In its sample, this clone was seen once. The CDR3 protein is CASSFLNEKLFF. For the CDR3, the DNA is TGTGCCAGCAGCTTTCTCAATGAAAAACTGTTTTTT. V is TRBV11-2 and J is TRBJ1-4; D gene unclear. The CDR3 contains 12 residues. V lost 3 bases and J 5 bases, leaving 4 bases between the germline ends. Germline CDR1 is SGHAT and CDR2 is FQNNGV.

DNA for the CDR3: TGTGCCAGCAACATCGCGACTAGCGGGGACAATGAGCAGTTCTTC. It encodes CASNIATSGDNEQFF. The V and J genes are TRBV11-3 and TRBJ2-1; 11 bases are shared with TRBD2. Germline CDR1 reads SGHNT; CDR2 reads YENEEA. V gave up 7 bases and J gave up 5 bases; unmatched junction bases: 7. The CDR3 extends over 15 amino acids. Combining the CDR3 with reference TRBV11-3 and TRBJ2-1 gives the whole variable domain EAGVVQSPRYKIIEKKQPVAFWCNPISGHNTLYWYLQNLGQGPELLIRYENEEAVDDSQLPKDRFSAERLKGVDSTLKIQPAELGDSAVYLCASNIATSGDNEQFFGPGTRLTVL.

This clone was picked up a small number of times. The J gene is TRBJ1-1, the V gene TRBV4-1; D possibly corresponds to TRBD1 (5 bases). The CDR3 is 15 amino acids. Trimming shortened V by 4 bases and J by 3 bases, and 15 bases separated the two germline ends. Germline loops: CDR1 MGHRA, CDR2 YSYEKL. The CDR3 loop is CASSRIGRGYTEAFF. CDR3 DNA: TGCGCCAGCAGCCGGATTGGGAGGGGATACACTGAAGCTTTCTTT.

CDR3 DNA sequence: TGCGCCAGCAGCCAAGATCTATCTCCAGGGTATTATGGGCAGTACTTC. It is translated as CASSQDLSPGYYGQYF. V usage is TRBV4-1 and J usage is TRBJ2-7; D possibly corresponds to TRBD1 (5 bases). Germline assignment: CDR1 MGHRA and CDR2 YSYEKL. V lost 0 bases and J 9 bases, leaving 21 bases between the germline ends. CDR3 size: 16 residues.

The genes are TRBV27 and TRBJ1-1; the match to TRBD1 covers 7 bases. The CDR3 runs 14 residues. V shed 6 bases, J shed 3 bases, and the junction held 7 bases outside the gene matches. Germline V gives CDR1 MNHEY, CDR2 SMNVEV (reference sequence). The CDR3 DNA reads TGTGCCAGCAGGAGCCTCACAGGGGACACTGAAGCTTTCTTT. This translates into CASRSLTGDTEAFF.

Only a few counts were recorded for this clone. This chain uses TRBV2 with TRBJ1-2; 8 bases fit TRBD1. Trimming at V came to 8 bases and at J to 3 bases, leaving 5 bases not matched to a gene. The germline V gene has CDR1 SNHLY and CDR2 FYNNEI. The CDR3 length is 13 residues. The CDR3 spells CASVQGADYGYTF. The CDR3 nucleotides read TGTGCCAGCGTCCAGGGGGCGGACTATGGCTACACCTTC.

The chain joins TRBV2 to TRBJ1-2; TRBD1 aligns across 10 bases. The CDR3 has 15 amino acids. Germline V gene data show CDR1 as SNHLY and CDR2 as FYNNEI. V lost 4 bases, J lost 3 bases, and 5 bases stayed unmatched. For the CDR3, the DNA is TGTGCCAGCAGTGGGGGACAGGGGATTGACTATGGCTACACCTTC. Translation gives CASSGGQGIDYGYTF.

This clone has a handful of counts. The chain is built from TRBV4-3 and TRBJ2-2; 7 nucleotides line up with TRBD1. J was trimmed by 3 bases and V by 2 bases; bases with no gene match: 3. The V gene's germline CDR1 is LGHNA and CDR2 YSLEER. The CDR3 consists of 15 residues. The CDR3, as DNA: TGCGCCAGCAGCCAACCGGGACAGCACACCGGGGAGCTGTTTTTT. Its translation: CASSQPGQHTGELFF.

V usage is TRBV18 and J usage is TRBJ1-2, with 7 bases lining up with TRBD1. This CDR3 is built from 14 residues. V was clipped by 4 bases and J by 6 bases; unmatched bases: 8. CDR1 is KGHSH, CDR2 LQKENI, per germline. Here the CDR3 DNA reads TGTGCCAGCTCACTCTCGACAGGGAAGGATGGCTACACCTTC. The encoded protein is CASSLSTGKDGYTF.

This chain links TRBV7-8 with TRBJ2-5; tentative D call: TRBD2 (6 bases). The germline V gene encodes CDR1 SGHVS and CDR2 FQNEAQ. The V end was cut by 5 bases, the J end by 2 bases, with 18 bases between. The CDR3 is 16 residues long. The DNA of the CDR3 is TGTGCCAGCAGCGGCCCCTACCGGGACTTACAAGAGACCCAGTACTTC. It specifies CASSGPYRDLQETQYF.

This sequence joins TRBV18 and TRBJ2-2, with D possibly matching TRBD1 (6 bases). Trimming took 6 bases from V and 6 from J, leaving 11 bases between them. This CDR3 is built from 13 residues. Germline V gene lookup returns CDR1 KGHSH and CDR2 LQKENI. DNA for the CDR3: TGTGCCAGCTCCCCCGACAGGTCCGGGGAGCTGTTTTTT. Translating it yields CASSPDRSGELFF.

The chain uses TRBV27 and TRBJ2-1; 8 bases are a match to TRBD2. CDR3 length: 17 amino acids. Trimming took 2 bases from V and 0 from J; bases not matched to a gene: 6. CDR1 and CDR2 from the germline V gene are MNHEY and SMNVEV (reference sequence). The CDR3 region is CASSLVGGGSSYNEQFF. The CDR3 region has the DNA TGTGCCAGCAGTTTAGTTGGCGGGGGGAGCTCCTACAATGAGCAGTTCTTC.

The V gene is TRBV19, the J gene TRBJ1-2; 9 bases map to TRBD1. The germline V gene has CDR1 LNHDA and CDR2 SQIVND (reference sequence). V lost 7 bases to trimming and J lost 2 bases; unmatched junction nucleotides: 5. The CDR3 contains 14 residues. This chain's CDR3 is CASKGTGINYGYTF. In DNA form, the CDR3 reads TGTGCCAGTAAAGGGACAGGGATAAACTATGGCTACACCTTC.

The chain recombines TRBV28 with TRBJ1-2; no firm D call. This CDR3 is 15 amino acids long. In germline, CDR1 is MDHEN, CDR2 SYDVKM. Trimming took off 6 bases at V and 3 bases at J, with 17 bases between the two ends. The CDR3 nucleotides are TGTGCCAGCAGCACCCCCTCGTCGGGGTACTATGGCTACACCTTC. Translation gives CASSTPSSGYYGYTF.

This clone was observed a single time. The chain carries TRBV5-4 and TRBJ2-7, with TRBD2 matching 10 bases. CDR3 size: 15 residues. J lost 6 bases, V lost 4 bases, and 10 bases had no gene match. The germline V gene encodes CDR1 SGHNT and CDR2 YYREEE (reference sequence). The chain's CDR3 is CASSEASGSNPEQYF. The DNA for the CDR3 is TGTGCCAGCAGCGAAGCTAGCGGGAGTAACCCCGAGCAGTACTTC.

Comments on this clone: Other DNA variants within this sample encode the same CDR3. The V and J genes are TRBV7-6 and TRBJ2-1, with D perhaps matching TRBD2 (6 bases). Trimming cost V 1 base and J 1 base, with 8 bases left between them. The CDR3 has 15 residues. The germline V gene encodes CDR1 SGHVS and CDR2 FNYEAQ. The CDR3 DNA sequence: TGTGCCAGCAGCTTAGTTGGGGGGTCCTACAATGAGCAGTTCTTC. Translated, it gives CASSLVGGSYNEQFF.

The DNA of the CDR3 is TGCGCCAGCAGCCAAGATCCCGATCAGCCCCAGCATTTT. This codes for CASSQDPDQPQHF. The V and J genes are TRBV4-1 and TRBJ1-5; unclear D gene. The CDR3 is 13 residues long. Germline assignment: CDR1 MGHRA and CDR2 YSYEKL. Trimming removed 0 bases from V and 5 bases from J, with 5 bases in between.

This clone was detected only once. V usage is TRBV5-1 and J usage is TRBJ1-1; 8 bases line up with TRBD1. V was clipped by 5 bases and J by 1 base; unmatched bases: 10. The CDR3 contains 16 residues. The germline CDR1 and CDR2 sequences are SGHRS and YFSETQ. The CDR3 DNA reads as TGCGCCAGCAGTACAGCAGGGGGCAGGGGGAACACTGAAGCTTTCTTT. Protein: CASSTAGGRGNTEAFF.

The rearrangement links TRBV4-1 to TRBJ2-2; 12 positions match TRBD2. This CDR3 is built from 19 residues. The V gene's germline CDR1 is MGHRA and CDR2 YSYEKL. The V segment lost 2 bases and the J segment 4 bases; nucleotides outside the gene matches: 11. CDR3 nucleotides: TGCGCCAGCAGCCAATCGTCCCTAGCGGGGGGGCCAATCACCGGGGAGCTGTTTTTT. Its protein product is CASSQSSLAGGPITGELFF.

The chain combines TRBV2 with TRBJ1-5, with 7 bases lining up with TRBD1. Trimming took 7 bases from V and 2 from J; bases not matched to a gene: 8. This CDR3 comprises 15 residues. In germline, CDR1 is SNHLY, CDR2 FYNNEI. CDR3 sequence reads: CASTGTALGNQPQHF. In DNA, the CDR3 is TGTGCCAGCACCGGGACAGCCCTGGGCAATCAGCCCCAGCATTTT.

This sequence joins TRBV5-1 and TRBJ2-5; the D gene is possibly TRBD2 (6 bases). The CDR3 extends over 15 amino acids. CDR1 is SGHRS and CDR2 is YFSETQ in the germline V gene. V was pared by 4 bases and J by 5 bases, with 18 bases between. The CDR3 region is CASSRRASTTETQYF. CDR3 in DNA: TGCGCCAGCAGCCGGAGGGCTAGCACGACGGAGACCCAGTACTTC.

In regard to this clone: One end of the junction does not line up with germline, which may come from a read error. The chain has TRBV7-9 and TRBJ2-3, with D possibly being TRBD2 (7 bases). Germline loops: CDR1 SEHNR, CDR2 FQNEAQ (reference sequence). The CDR3 loop spans 15 amino acids. CDR3 residues: CSSSTRGASTDTQYF. Here the CDR3 DNA reads TGTTCCAGCAGCACACGGGGGGCCAGCACAGATACGCAGTATTTT.

The CDR3 sequence is CASSHGEDRGYQETQYF. In nucleotides, the CDR3 is TGCGCCAGCAGTCATGGAGAGGACAGGGGGTACCAAGAGACCCAGTACTTC. The chain carries TRBV23-1 and TRBJ2-5, with 10 bases matching TRBD1. TRBV23-1 is an ORF, with its function uncertain. Trimming cost V 3 bases and J 0 bases; bases outside gene matches: 7. CDR3 length: 17 amino acids.

This clone was picked up one time. The chain uses TRBV4-1 and TRBJ2-1; the match to TRBD1 covers 9 bases. The CDR3 has 15 amino acids. With 1 base clipped from V and 6 bases from J, the junction kept 4 bases outside the gene matches. The V gene's germline CDR1 is MGHRA and CDR2 YSYEKL. CDR3 DNA: TGCGCCAGCAGCCAAGTCGGACAGGGGCGCAATGAGCAGTTCTTC. Translating it yields CASSQVGQGRNEQFF.

This chain uses TRBV7-2 with TRBJ2-1; 9 nucleotides line up with TRBD1. The V gene's germline CDR1 is SGHTA and CDR2 FQGNSA. The V segment lost 3 bases and the J segment 1 base; nucleotides outside the gene matches: 1. CDR3 length: 15 residues. The CDR3 bases are TGTGCCAGCAGCTTCGACAGGGGGTCCTACAATGAGCAGTTCTTC. Residues: CASSFDRGSYNEQFF.

Only one count was recorded for this clone. The rearrangement links TRBV6-5 to TRBJ2-7; D may be TRBD2 (5 bases). From germline, CDR1 is MNHEY and CDR2 SVGAGI. V lost 5 bases and J 7 bases, leaving 15 bases between the germline ends. This CDR3 has 13 residues. CDR3 coding DNA: TGTGCCAGCAGTCCCGACCGAACGGGGGAGCAGTACTTC. Its translation is CASSPDRTGEQYF.

The table lists this clone with a few counts. The genes are TRBV20-1 and TRBJ1-3, with D unresolved. Germline V lookup: CDR1 DFQATT, CDR2 SNEGSKA (reference sequence). V lost 5 bases and J lost 3, with 2 bases in between. The CDR3 is 10 residues long. The CDR3 DNA reads TGCAGTGCTCGTGGAAACACCATATATTTT. It translates to CSARGNTIYF.

The chain joins TRBV19 to TRBJ1-5; 10 bases map to TRBD1. This CDR3 has 15 residues. CDR1 and CDR2 (germline): LNHDA, SQIVND (reference sequence). The CDR3 nucleotides read TGTGCAACGACAGGGGGCCCTTATAGCAATCAGCCCCAGCATTTT. Translated: CATTGGPYSNQPQHF.

The genes are TRBV6-1 and TRBJ2-5; D gene unclear. The CDR3 covers 14 residues. V shed 4 bases and J shed 5 bases, with 14 bases lying between them. Germline values: CDR1 MNHNS, CDR2 SASEGT. The CDR3 coding sequence is TGTGCCAGCAGTGTGGGCAGCACAGAGGAGACCCAGTACTTC. Its protein is CASSVGSTEETQYF.

This chain connects TRBV18 to TRBJ2-1, with D maybe TRBD1 (5 bases). The CDR3 sequence is 15 residues long. Looked up from germline, CDR1 is KGHSH and CDR2 is LQKENI. V lost 4 bases and J 8 bases, leaving 18 bases between the germline ends. The CDR3 spells CASSLGRQKGDEQFF. CDR3 nucleotide sequence: TGTGCCAGCTCACTAGGGCGACAGAAAGGGGATGAGCAGTTCTTC.

The chain combines TRBV27 with TRBJ2-3, with D possibly TRBD1 on 5 matching bases. This CDR3 contains 13 residues. The germline gives CDR1 MNHEY, CDR2 SMNVEV (reference sequence). With 7 bases removed from V and 2 bases from J, the gap between germline ends came to 10 bases. This CDR3 reads CASKGHHTDTQYF. Here the CDR3 DNA reads TGTGCCAGCAAAGGACACCACACAGATACGCAGTATTTT.